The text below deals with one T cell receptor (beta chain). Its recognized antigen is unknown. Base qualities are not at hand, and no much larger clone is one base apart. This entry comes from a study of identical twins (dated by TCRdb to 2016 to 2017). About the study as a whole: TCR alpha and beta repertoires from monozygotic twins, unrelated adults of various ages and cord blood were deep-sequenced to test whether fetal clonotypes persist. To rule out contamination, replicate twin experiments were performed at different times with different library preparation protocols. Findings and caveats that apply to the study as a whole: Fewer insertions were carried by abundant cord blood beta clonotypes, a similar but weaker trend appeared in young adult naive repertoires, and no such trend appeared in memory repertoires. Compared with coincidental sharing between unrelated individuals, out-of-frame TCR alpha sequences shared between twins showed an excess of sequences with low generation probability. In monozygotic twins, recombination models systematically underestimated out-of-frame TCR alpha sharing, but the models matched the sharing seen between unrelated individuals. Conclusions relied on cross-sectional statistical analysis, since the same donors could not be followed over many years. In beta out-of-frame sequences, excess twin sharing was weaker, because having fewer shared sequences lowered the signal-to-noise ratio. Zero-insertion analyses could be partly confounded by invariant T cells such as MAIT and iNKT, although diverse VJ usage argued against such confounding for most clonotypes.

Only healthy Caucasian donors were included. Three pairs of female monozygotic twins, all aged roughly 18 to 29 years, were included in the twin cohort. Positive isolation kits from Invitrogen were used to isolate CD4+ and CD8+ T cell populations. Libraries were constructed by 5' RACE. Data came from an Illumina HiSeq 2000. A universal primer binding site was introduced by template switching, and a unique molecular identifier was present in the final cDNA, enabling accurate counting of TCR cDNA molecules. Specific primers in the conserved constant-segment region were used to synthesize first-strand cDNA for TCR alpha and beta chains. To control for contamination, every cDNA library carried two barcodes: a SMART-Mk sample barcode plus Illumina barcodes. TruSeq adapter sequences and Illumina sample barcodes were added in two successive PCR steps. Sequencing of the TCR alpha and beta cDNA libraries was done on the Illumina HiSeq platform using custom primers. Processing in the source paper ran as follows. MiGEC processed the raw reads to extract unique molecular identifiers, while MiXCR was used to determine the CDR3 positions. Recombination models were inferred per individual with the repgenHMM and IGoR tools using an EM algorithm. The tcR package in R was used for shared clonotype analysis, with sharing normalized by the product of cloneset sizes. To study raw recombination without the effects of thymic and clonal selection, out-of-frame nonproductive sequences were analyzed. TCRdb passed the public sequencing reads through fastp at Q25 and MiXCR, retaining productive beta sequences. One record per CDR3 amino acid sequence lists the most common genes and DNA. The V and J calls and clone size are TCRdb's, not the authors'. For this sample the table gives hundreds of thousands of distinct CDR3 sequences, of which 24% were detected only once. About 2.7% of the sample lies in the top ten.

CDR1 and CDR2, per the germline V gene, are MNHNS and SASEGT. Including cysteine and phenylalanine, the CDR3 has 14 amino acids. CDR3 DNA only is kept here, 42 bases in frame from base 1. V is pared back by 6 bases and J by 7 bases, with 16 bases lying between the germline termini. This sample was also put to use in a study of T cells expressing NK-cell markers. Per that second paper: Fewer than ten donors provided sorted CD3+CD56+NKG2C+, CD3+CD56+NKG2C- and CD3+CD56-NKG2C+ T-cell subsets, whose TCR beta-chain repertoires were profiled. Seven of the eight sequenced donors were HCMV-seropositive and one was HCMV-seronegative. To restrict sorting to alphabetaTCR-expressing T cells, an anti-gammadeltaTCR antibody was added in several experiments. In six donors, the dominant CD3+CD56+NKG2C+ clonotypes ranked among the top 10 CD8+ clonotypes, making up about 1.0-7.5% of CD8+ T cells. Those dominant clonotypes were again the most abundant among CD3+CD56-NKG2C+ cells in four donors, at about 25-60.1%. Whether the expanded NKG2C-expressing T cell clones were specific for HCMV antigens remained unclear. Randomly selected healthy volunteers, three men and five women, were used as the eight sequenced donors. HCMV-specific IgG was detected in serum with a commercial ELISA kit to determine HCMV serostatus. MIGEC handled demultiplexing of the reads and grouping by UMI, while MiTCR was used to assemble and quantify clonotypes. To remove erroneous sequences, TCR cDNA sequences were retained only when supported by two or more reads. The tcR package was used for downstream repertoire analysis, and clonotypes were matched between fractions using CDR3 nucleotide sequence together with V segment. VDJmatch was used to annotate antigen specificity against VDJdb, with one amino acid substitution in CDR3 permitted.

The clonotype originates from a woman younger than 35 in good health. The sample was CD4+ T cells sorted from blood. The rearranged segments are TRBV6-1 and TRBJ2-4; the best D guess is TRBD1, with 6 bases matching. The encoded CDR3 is CASRLRGDGNIQYF. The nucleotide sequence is TGTGCCAGCAGACTCAGGGGTGATGGGAACATTCAGTACTTC.